This T cell receptor beta chain was captured in a study of T cells after posttransplantation cyclophosphamide. This CDR3 spans 17 amino acids. Germline loops: CDR1 SGHDT, CDR2 YYEEEE. V lost 4 bases, J lost 7 bases, and 13 bases stayed unmatched. This clone was seen at least ten times. Data came from immunoSEQ multiplex PCR; TCRdb stores just in-frame clones and leaves some out. The profile covers 35,000 to 40,000 clones, none occurring a single time. Material: PBMCs. V usage is TRBV5-6 and J usage is TRBJ1-6, with 8 bases that match TRBD1. The sequence was obtained from a man aged 50 to 59 in good health, CMV-negative, and a related stem cell transplant donor. The CDR3 sequence: CASSTGQGTLWNSPLHF. The CDR3 coding sequence is TGTGCCAGCAGCACCGGACAGGGAACTCTATGGAATTCACCCCTCCACTTT.